This TCR beta chain was identified in a study of tumor-infiltrating lymphocytes in primary liver carcinoma (dated by TCRdb to about 2017). Regarding the study in general: The five patients, three men and two women aged 30 to 69 years, had hepatocellular carcinoma (four) or combined HCC and intrahepatic cholangiocarcinoma (one). Each sample produced about 3.5 to 7.13 million productive TCRbeta reads, and read depth showed no significant difference between tissue types. The five patients had tumors staged T1-T3 N0M0, with maximum diameters ranging from about 4 to 11 cm. TCRbeta repertoire sequencing, expression microarrays and whole-exome sequencing were combined in the study across five regions of each liver tumor, with adjacent normal tissue and blood also included. A total of roughly 35 specimens from 5 patients went through TCRbeta repertoire sequencing, namely 25 tumor regions, 5 adjacent noncancerous liver tissues and 5 peripheral blood samples. High reproducibility was observed for the technical replicate repertoires, with mean shared-clone rates approximately 0.9 and correlation coefficients above 0.95.

Measured from the cysteine to the phenylalanine, the CDR3 is 16 residues long. CDR3 DNA is the only sequence kept; it has 48 bases, read in frame from the first base. From the germline V gene, CDR1 is SGHAT and CDR2 is FQNNGV. Cut back by 4 bases and 14 bases, the V and J ends lie 27 bases apart. Regarding this clonotype: The target of this receptor is not known. The record has no base qualities; no much larger clone is one base away.

Total RNA and DNA were co-extracted from roughly 20-30 mg of bulk tissue with the AllPrep DNA/RNA mini kit, without cell sorting. Surgical resection was performed in China between November 2015 and early 2016 on about 5 patients with histopathologically diagnosed primary liver carcinoma. At the time of sampling, the patients were treatment-naive and had chronic HBV infection. Fresh tumor and adjacent tissue pieces were bisected, with one half stored in RNAlater at -80 degrees C and the other half sent for histology. Paper-wide results and their limitations: Comparison of CD4+ and CD8+ T cell repertoires was precluded by the use of bulk unsorted samples. Only a few patients were included in the study, and the authors note that the findings should be validated in a larger study. Because sequencing covered only the TCR beta chain and unpaired alpha chains were not captured, true repertoire diversity is likely underestimated. A significantly larger repertoire fraction was made up by the top 250 clones in tumors than in blood (p = 0.039). Consistent with antigen-driven expansion, pairs of tumor regions showed higher repertoire overlap (mean about 36%) than either tumor-adjacent pairs (approximately 17%) or tumor-blood pairs (roughly 14%).

Using a constant-region primer and ProtoScript II reverse transcriptase, TCRbeta-specific cDNA was reverse-transcribed from approximately 0.5 ug total RNA. TCRbeta libraries were built with three nested multiplex PCR rounds, a slightly modified ARM-PCR procedure. Each of the first two PCR rounds ran for approximately 10 cycles using multiplex TRBV1-TRBV30 forward primers together with a Cbeta reverse primer. A final 25-cycle PCR with Deep VentR polymerase added sample barcodes and Illumina adapters. Before sequencing, amplicons of 200-500 bp were purified from gel using a QIAquick gel extraction kit. The TCRbeta amplicons were sequenced with 250-bp paired-end reads on an Illumina HiSeq 2500. As for how the authors treated the data: Quality trimming of reads was performed with Trimmomatic v0.33, and paired reads were merged with FLASH v1.2.11 so that full CDR3 sequences could be recovered. V, D and J germline segments were assigned to the rearranged TCRbeta sequences by MiGEC v1.2.1b. Clonotype statistics, along with Shannon-Wiener diversity indices, were calculated using VDJtools v1.0.0. To reduce sampling bias, subsequent analyses other than the diversity analysis used only the 250 most abundant clonotypes in each sample. TCRdb reprocessing: public reads trimmed at Q25 with fastp, clones called with MiXCR, in-frame beta chains kept. One record per CDR3 amino acid sequence lists the most common genes and DNA. These V and J calls originate from TCRdb's pipeline instead of the authors' own analysis. In this sample the table shows about 75,000 distinct CDR3 sequences, 69% of which occur a single time. Approximately 27% of the sample belongs to the ten largest clones.

This chain is built from TRBV11-2 and TRBJ2-1; TRBD2 is perhaps the D gene, given 7 matching bases. The origin of this receptor is a middle-aged man with primary liver carcinoma and hepatitis B virus infection. Material for sequencing was tumor-adjacent normal liver tissue. Here is the DNA: TGTGCCAGCAGCTACTCTTCGACTAGGGGGAGGGGAGGTGAGTTCTTC. Its translation is CASSYSSTRGRGGEFF.